Detailed here is one T cell receptor beta chain. The antigen remains unidentified. Libraries were UMI-labeled 5' RACE TRB cDNA. Following a re-call of the 5' RACE reads, TCRdb has one entry per CDR3 protein and lacks DNA. This sample's table has 70,000 to 100,000 distinct CDR3 sequences. The data derive from a study of CXCR3-negative and CXCR3-positive naive CD8 T cells. General study points: CXCR3-positive naive cells had more hydrophobic TRB CDR3s than CXCR3-negative naive cells.

The CDR3 covers 14 residues. Germline V CDR1 and CDR2: WNHNN, SYGVQD (reference sequence). The rearrangement uses TRBV10-1 and TRBJ1-1. The TCR originated in a human donor in good health. Some clones in this sample may be carry-over from other donors' samples. What was sequenced was naive CXCR3- CD8+ T cells from blood. As for subset: CD45RO-CCR7+CD27+CD95- naive CD8+ T cells lacking CXCR3 (TNR3-). CDR3 sequence reads: CASSESVSNTEAFF.